Presented here are 15 T cell receptor beta chains from one specimen sequenced in a study of T-cell memory formation after mild COVID-19. TCRdb passed the 5' RACE reads through MiXCR, listing each CDR3 protein once. The data hold a few hundred thousand distinct CDR3 sequences, with roughly 21% observed a single time. Sequencing used PBMCs or a T cell subset sorted from them (not recorded which). The receptors were sampled from an adult woman who had mild COVID-19 (a few samples of this study predate the infection). Cell type and time point are not known.

This clonotype was counted only a few times. The V gene is TRBV10-3, the J gene TRBJ1-6, with D unresolved. The CDR3 totals 13 residues. CDR1 and CDR2 from the germline V gene are ENHRY and SYGVKD. V lost 6 bases and J 7 bases, leaving 10 bases between the germline ends. Here the CDR3 reads CAISVSLNSPLHF. CDR3 DNA sequence: TGTGCCATCAGCGTCTCCTTAAATTCACCCCTCCACTTT.

This clonotype was seen more than once but under ten times. This chain connects TRBV5-1 to TRBJ1-5; D is perhaps TRBD1 (5 bases). The CDR3 length is 15 residues. Germline assignment: CDR1 SGHRS and CDR2 YFSETQ. V lost 0 bases to trimming and J lost 5 bases, with 12 bases between them. DNA of the CDR3: TGCGCCAGCAGCTTGGAGTTGGGGGGTGATCAGCCCCAGCATTTT. The encoded protein is CASSLELGGDQPQHF.

Within the sample, this clonotype is medium-sized. The V and J genes are TRBV19 and TRBJ1-1, with D possibly TRBD1 on 6 matching bases. The V and J ends lost 3 bases and 4 bases respectively, with 9 bases between them. Germline CDR1 reads LNHDA; CDR2 reads SQIVND (reference sequence). The CDR3 contains 13 residues. The CDR3 nucleotides are TGTGCCAGTAGTATCGGAGGGGGCACTGAAGCTTTCTTT. Its protein is CASSIGGGTEAFF.

This clonotype appeared once. This chain links TRBV29-1 with TRBJ2-3, with 14 nucleotides matching TRBD2. V gave up 6 bases and J gave up 2 bases; unmatched junction bases: 4. Germline V CDR1 and CDR2: SQVTM, ANQGSEA. The CDR3 loop spans 15 amino acids. The CDR3 DNA follows: TGCAGCGTGAGACTAGCGGGGGGGATCACAGATACGCAGTATTTT. It translates to CSVRLAGGITDTQYF.

This clonotype was seen more than once but under ten times. The chain is built from TRBV5-4 and TRBJ1-2; D not certain. Trimming took 3 bases from V and 6 from J, leaving 18 bases between them. Germline CDR1 is SGHNT and CDR2 is YYREEE (reference sequence). The CDR3 consists of 15 residues. The CDR3 spells CASSSAVHSPNGYTF. CDR3 nucleotides: TGTGCCAGCAGCTCTGCCGTACATTCCCCAAATGGCTACACCTTC.

This clonotype was recorded a few times. This sequence joins TRBV20-1 and TRBJ2-7; 10 bases match TRBD2. Germline CDR1 DFQATT, CDR2 SNEGSKA (reference sequence). V shed 5 bases, J shed 4 bases, and the junction held 8 bases outside the gene matches. This CDR3 spans 14 amino acids. CDR3 protein: CSAAPSGGLYEQYF. Written as DNA, the CDR3 is TGCAGTGCTGCCCCTAGCGGGGGCTTATACGAGCAGTACTTC.

This clonotype was recorded many times. The chain is built from TRBV12-3 or TRBV12-4 and TRBJ2-7, with 7 bases fitting TRBD2. V trimming: 6 bases; J trimming: 2 bases; junction bases outside the gene matches: 4. The CDR3 has 13 residues. Here the CDR3 reads CASSPSGTYEQYF. The CDR3, as DNA: TGTGCCAGCAGCCCTAGCGGTACCTACGAGCAGTACTTC.

V and J are TRBV7-3 and TRBJ2-2, with D perhaps matching TRBD1 or TRBD2 (6 bases each). Germline CDR1 reads SGHTA; CDR2 reads FQGTGA. The CDR3 has 18 residues. With 5 bases removed from V and 5 bases from J, the gap between germline ends came to 24 bases. The CDR3 DNA sequence: TGTGCCAGCAGCCGCGGTTTTTCGGGGGCGGTTGGGACCGGGGAGCTGTTTTTT. As protein: CASSRGFSGAVGTGELFF.

The chain combines TRBV18 with TRBJ2-1; TRBD2 agrees at 10 bases. The CDR3 totals 16 residues. CDR1 is KGHSH and CDR2 is LQKENI in the germline V gene. V shed 1 base, J shed 6 bases, and the junction held 6 bases outside the gene matches. CDR3 loop: CASSPRTSGAGNEQFF. The CDR3 DNA sequence: TGTGCCAGCTCACCACGGACTAGCGGAGCGGGCAATGAGCAGTTCTTC.

This clonotype came up a few times. The rearrangement joins TRBV5-1 to TRBJ2-2; 8 positions match TRBD1. Germline values: CDR1 SGHRS, CDR2 YFSETQ. This CDR3 region has 17 residues. J was trimmed by 4 bases and V by 1 base; bases with no gene match: 9. Here the CDR3 reads CASSLTDRGRGTGELFF. The CDR3 nucleotides are TGCGCCAGCAGCTTGACCGACAGGGGACGAGGCACCGGGGAGCTGTTTTTT.

V usage is TRBV7-2 and J usage is TRBJ2-2, with D unclear. V gave up 1 base and J gave up 0 bases, with 6 bases separating them. CDR3 length: 15 amino acids. CDR1 and CDR2 from the germline V gene are SGHTA and FQGNSA. The CDR3 protein is CASSLEGTNTGELFF. The CDR3 nucleotides are TGTGCCAGCAGCTTAGAGGGTACGAACACCGGGGAGCTGTTTTTT.

This chain joins TRBV7-2 and TRBJ1-1; D ambiguous. Germline values: CDR1 SGHTA, CDR2 FQGNSA. V was pared by 3 bases and J by 3 bases, with 8 bases between. The CDR3 totals 13 residues. The CDR3 region is CASSFWVDTEAFF. CDR3 nucleotides: TGTGCCAGCAGCTTTTGGGTGGACACTGAAGCTTTCTTT.

The V gene is TRBV5-1, the J gene TRBJ2-1, with D perhaps matching TRBD2 (6 bases). In germline, CDR1 is SGHRS, CDR2 YFSETQ. This CDR3 is 13 amino acids long. With 4 bases removed from V and 7 bases from J, the gap between germline ends came to 12 bases. CDR3 nucleotides: TGCGCCAGCAGCACTTGGAGCGGGAATGAGCAGTTCTTC. Its protein product is CASSTWSGNEQFF.

A few counts support this clonotype. The rearrangement uses TRBV25-1 and TRBJ2-3; 12 bases fit TRBD2. V trimming: 8 bases; J trimming: 6 bases; junction bases outside the gene matches: 3. This CDR3 has 13 residues. Germline CDR1 and CDR2: MGHDK and SYGVNS. CDR3 loop: CASWTSGADTQYF. The CDR3 DNA reads as TGTGCCAGCTGGACTAGCGGGGCGGATACGCAGTATTTT.

This clonotype was detected only a few times. V is TRBV15 and J is TRBJ1-1; tentative D call: TRBD1 (5 bases). Trimming shortened V by 4 bases and J by 0 bases, and 12 bases separated the two germline ends. Germline lookup yields CDR1 LNHNV and CDR2 YYDKDF (reference sequence). CDR3 size: 15 residues. CDR3 bases: TGTGCCACCAGCACCTTAGGCAGGGTGAACACTGAAGCTTTCTTT. Protein product: CATSTLGRVNTEAFF.